The entry below gives a single T cell receptor (beta chain) sequence along with its context. Its specificity is unknown. The entry originates in a study of CD8 T cells in Susac syndrome. Study background: Active disease was present in over five of the sequenced Susac syndrome patients, and remission in roughly eight. Whole-study results and caveats: The study recognized that the number of individuals in its TCR sequencing and HLA analysis was relatively small.

Germline V CDR1 and CDR2: MNHEY, SMNVEV (reference sequence). The CDR3 is 16 amino acids. With 6 bases clipped from V and 4 bases from J, the junction kept 14 bases outside the gene matches. Random-hexamer reverse transcription was applied to roughly 0.45 to 1 ug RNA. The TCR beta CDR3 was amplified by immunoSEQ multiplex PCR across 54 Vbeta, 13 Jbeta. TCRdb redid the calling of the immunoSEQ multiplex PCR reads with MiXCR, one entry per CDR3 protein. The data contain roughly 200,000 distinct CDR3 sequences, approximately 94% of them singletons. The specimen was CD4+ T cells from PBMCs. The chain uses TRBV27 and TRBJ2-5; 7 positions match TRBD1. The origin of this receptor is a human donor with Susac syndrome. CDR3 in amino acids: CASSSRPHDRAETQYF. DNA for the CDR3: TGTGCCAGCAGCTCCCGTCCGCATGACAGGGCAGAGACCCAGTACTTC.